This entry concerns a single T cell receptor beta chain. Germline CDR1 and CDR2: SNHLY and FYNNEI. Trimming left V 0 bases short and J 6 bases short, with 11 bases between. This CDR3 contains 14 residues. The data derive from a study of low-dose radiotherapy and immunotherapy resistance in tumors. Overall study context: Participants in Cohort 1 were administered 0.5 Gy per fraction at 2-week intervals, to a cumulative dose of 6.5 Gy. Every six weeks patients received intravenous ipilimumab 1 mg/kg, and every two weeks they received intravenous nivolumab 240 mg. Aspirin was taken orally by patients at 300 mg daily for four cycles from cycle 1 day 1.

TRAV- and TRBV-specific primers primed first-strand cDNA, covering alpha and beta chains. Both a constant-region primer and a V-primer adapter served to amplify TCRs across 15 to 20 PCR cycles. TCRdb passed the reads through MiXCR, listing each CDR3 protein once. This sample yields some 13,000 distinct CDR3 sequences, of which about three fifths are seen a single time; approximately 7.7% belongs to the top ten. The genes are TRBV2 and TRBJ2-5; a weak D match, TRBD1 (5 bases). The source of this sequence is a human donor with advanced metastatic prostate, ovarian, gallbladder or colorectal cancer (not recorded which). This table probably holds off-target reads from a library built for another chain. CDR3 DNA: TGTGCCAGCAGTGAAGCGGAAAGGGGAAAGACCCAGTACTTC. As protein: CASSEAERGKTQYF.